This T cell receptor beta chain was sequenced during a study of blood T cell repertoires in COVID-19. Profiled with immunoSEQ multiplex PCR; TCRdb holds only in-frame clones, not every one. The sample has 150,000 to 200,000 clones; 65% to 85% are singletons. CDR1 SGHVS and CDR2 FNYEAQ come from the germline V gene. This CDR3 region has 16 residues. V lost 5 bases and J lost 4, with 21 bases in between. This clonotype was obtained from a man in his 70s who had been exposed to COVID-19. The chain is built from TRBV7-6 and TRBJ2-7; D may be TRBD1 (5 bases). Sequenced material: PBMCs or T cells enriched from blood (not recorded which). The CDR3 loop reads CASSEAIDRISYEQYF. As DNA, the CDR3 is TGTGCCAGCAGCGAAGCCATCGACAGAATATCATACGAGCAGTACTTC.